This T cell receptor beta chain was sequenced for a study of cytomegalovirus exposure and HLA in healthy donors. Germline V CDR1 and CDR2: SGHNT, YYREEE (reference sequence). Trimming removed 2 bases from V and 5 bases from J; junction bases left unmatched: 6. The CDR3 contains 14 residues. With 60 Vbeta and 13 Jbeta primers, the PCR was carried out. Sequencing used immunoSEQ multiplex PCR; TCRdb keeps in-frame clones, though not all of them. The sample yields 190,000 or so clones, of which the top ten take up around 0.7%. The origin of this receptor is a boy between 5 and 17 years old in good health and CMV-seronegative. Specimen: PBMCs. This chain links TRBV5-4 with TRBJ2-7, with TRBD2 matching 8 bases. CDR3 amino acids: CASSFRGGLNEQYF. The CDR3 DNA reads as TGTGCCAGCAGCTTCCGGGGGGGGCTTAACGAGCAGTACTTC.